This entry lists 23 T cell receptor beta chains sequenced from one sample in a study of blood T cell repertoires in COVID-19. Assay: immunoSEQ multiplex PCR; the TCRdb copy retains only in-frame clones and omits some. The sample has over 85,000 clones, 85% seen once. Sequences were obtained from peripheral blood. The receptors here all came from a man older than 75 with acute or convalescent COVID-19.

The rearrangement links TRBV5-4 to TRBJ2-1; possible D gene TRBD2, 6 bases. Germline V gene sequence: CDR1 SGHNT, CDR2 YYREEE (reference sequence). This CDR3 spans 13 amino acids. Deletions cut 7 bases from V and 5 bases from J, with 13 bases between. CDR3 bases: TGTGCCAGCGGATCAGCGGGTGACAATGAGCAGTTCTTC. Protein sequence: CASGSAGDNEQFF.

This sequence joins TRBV9 and TRBJ1-6, with 9 bases fitting TRBD1. The trim removed 0 bases at V and 8 bases at J, leaving 9 bases unmatched. Germline lookup yields CDR1 SGDLS and CDR2 YYNGEE. CDR3 length equals 17 residues. The CDR3 is CASSVGLQGANYSPLHF. CDR3 DNA sequence: TGTGCCAGCAGCGTAGGACTACAGGGGGCAAATTATTCACCCCTCCACTTT. The whole variable domain, remainder taken from reference TRBV9 and TRBJ1-6, is DSGVTQTPKHLITATGQRVTLRCSPRSGDLSVYWYQQSLDQGLQFLIQYYNGEERAKGNILERFSAQQFPDLHSELNLSSLELGDSALYFCASSVGLQGANYSPLHFGNGTRLTVT.

CDR3 sequence reads: CASSSGGGRGETQYF. The CDR3 DNA sequence: TGTGCCAGCAGTTCCGGAGGCGGGAGAGGTGAGACCCAGTACTTC. The chain joins TRBV28 to TRBJ2-5; 7 nucleotides match TRBD2. The V gene's germline CDR1 is MDHEN and CDR2 SYDVKM. This CDR3 is 15 amino acids long. V lost 4 bases, J lost 5 bases, and 10 bases stayed unmatched.

V usage is TRBV30 and J usage is TRBJ1-5, with D uncertain. This CDR3 is 12 amino acids long. The V end lost 2 bases, the J end lost 4 bases, and 6 bases lay between the germline ends. The V gene's germline CDR1 is GTSNPN and CDR2 SVGIG (reference sequence). CDR3 sequence: CAWSYQNQPQHF. The CDR3 nucleotides read TGTGCCTGGAGTTATCAGAATCAGCCCCAGCATTTT.

V is TRBV29-1 and J is TRBJ2-2; 11 bases are shared with TRBD2. CDR3 length: 15 residues. Losses at the gene ends were 6 bases for V and 8 bases for J; bases not matched to a gene: 11. Germline CDR1 SQVTM, CDR2 ANQGSEA. The CDR3 loop reads CSVPTSGKTSGELFF. The CDR3 DNA sequence: TGCAGCGTCCCGACTAGCGGGAAGACGTCAGGGGAGCTGTTTTTT.

The rearrangement uses TRBV30 and TRBJ2-7, with TRBD1 matching 8 bases. CDR3 size: 14 residues. The junction had 12 bases not matched to a gene; V was cut back by 5 bases and J by 6 bases. Germline CDR1 GTSNPN, CDR2 SVGIG (reference sequence). The CDR3 spells CAWDGQGAFREQYF. DNA for the CDR3: TGTGCCTGGGACGGGCAGGGGGCCTTCCGCGAGCAGTACTTC.

J is TRBJ1-4 and V is TRBV4-1; D is uncertain. The CDR3 has 15 residues. CDR1 MGHRA and CDR2 YSYEKL come from the germline V gene. The V end was cut by 4 bases, the J end by 7 bases, with 16 bases between. The CDR3 loop is CASSPPLPESEKLFF. The CDR3 DNA follows: TGCGCCAGCAGCCCGCCCCTGCCGGAGAGTGAAAAACTGTTTTTT.

This chain uses TRBV5-8 with TRBJ2-3; 8 bases are shared with TRBD1. CDR3 length: 15 residues. Germline lookup yields CDR1 SGHTS and CDR2 YDEGEE. The J segment lost 3 bases and the V segment lost 6 bases, leaving 9 bases of the junction unmatched. CDR3 nucleotide sequence: TGTGCCAGCAACGGGCGGACAGGGTGGACAGATACGCAGTATTTT. Its protein product is CASNGRTGWTDTQYF.

The V and J genes are TRBV28 and TRBJ2-5, with TRBD1 matching 7 bases. This CDR3 contains 17 residues. V lost 5 bases and J lost 5; bases outside the gene matches: 17. Per the germline V gene, CDR1 is MDHEN and CDR2 is SYDVKM. The CDR3 region is CASSPNPPGQMMETQYF. The CDR3 DNA follows: TGTGCCAGCAGTCCCAACCCACCGGGACAGATGATGGAGACCCAGTACTTC.

The chain carries TRBV18 and TRBJ2-5; TRBD1 might be the D (5 bases). With 5 bases removed from V and 4 bases from J, the gap between germline ends came to 8 bases. The CDR3 contains 12 residues. Germline V gene sequence: CDR1 KGHSH, CDR2 LQKENI. The CDR3 loop reads CASSDGAETQYF. The CDR3 DNA sequence: TGTGCCAGCTCAGATGGGGCAGAGACCCAGTACTTC.

This chain links TRBV28 with TRBJ1-1, with TRBD1 matching over 8 bases. Trimming took 6 bases from V and 0 from J; bases not matched to a gene: 6. The length of the CDR3 is 15 residues. Germline V CDR1 and CDR2: MDHEN, SYDVKM. CDR3 DNA sequence: TGTGCCAGCAGATCCGGACAGGGCGTGAACACTGAAGCTTTCTTT. It is translated as CASRSGQGVNTEAFF.

This chain uses TRBV28 with TRBJ2-7; TRBD2 aligns across 11 bases. V dropped 5 bases and J dropped 6; count of bases not matched to a gene: 6. From germline, CDR1 is MDHEN and CDR2 SYDVKM. The CDR3 extends over 14 amino acids. The CDR3 here is CASSRGLAVSEQYF. As DNA, the CDR3 is TGTGCCAGCAGTAGGGGACTAGCGGTTAGCGAGCAGTACTTC.

This chain links TRBV11-2 with TRBJ2-2, with D perhaps TRBD2 (6 bases). This CDR3 region has 15 residues. Trimming stripped 4 bases from V and 4 bases from J, with 13 bases between. The germline V gene has CDR1 SGHAT and CDR2 FQNNGV. CDR3 protein: CASSYLGDSTGELFF. The DNA of the CDR3 is TGTGCCAGCAGCTACCTCGGGGACTCCACCGGGGAGCTGTTTTTT.

The chain is built from TRBV21-1 and TRBJ2-7; TRBD2 reflects the table's D call only, with no check against the DNA. TRBV21-1 is listed as a pseudogene. This CDR3 comprises 15 residues. CDR3 amino acids: CASSSQEGCAYEQYF. The CDR3 nucleotides read TGTGCCAGCAGCTCCCAGGAGGGGTGCGCTTACGAGCAGTACTTC.

V and J are TRBV4-1 and TRBJ2-3; 8 nucleotides match TRBD2. V dropped 0 bases and J dropped 2; count of bases not matched to a gene: 4. The length of the CDR3 is 16 residues. Germline CDR1 and CDR2: MGHRA and YSYEKL. The chain's CDR3 is CASSQDSGRYTDTQYF. CDR3 DNA: TGCGCCAGCAGCCAAGACAGCGGGAGATACACAGATACGCAGTATTTT.

The CDR3 here is CASSLNSISYSNQPQHF. The CDR3 DNA reads TGTGCCAGCAGTTTAAACAGTATCTCCTATAGCAATCAGCCCCAGCATTTT. This sequence joins TRBV27 and TRBJ1-5; D is ambiguous. Trimming stripped 2 bases from V and 0 bases from J, with 14 bases between. This CDR3 spans 17 amino acids. Germline V gene sequence: CDR1 MNHEY, CDR2 SMNVEV (reference sequence).

V and J are TRBV7-6 and TRBJ2-1; possibly TRBD2 for D (5 bases). CDR1 is SGHVS and CDR2 is FNYEAQ in the germline V gene. V was pared by 5 bases and J by 8 bases, with 7 bases between. The CDR3 is 11 amino acids. DNA for the CDR3: TGTGCCAGCAGCGACGGGGATGAGCAGTTCTTC. Translating gives CASSDGDEQFF.

The chain links TRBV20-1 to TRBJ2-7, with 10 bases identical to TRBD2. The CDR3 has 13 residues. Unmatched junction bases numbered 8, after V lost 3 bases and J lost 9 bases. Germline V gives CDR1 DFQATT, CDR2 SNEGSKA (reference sequence). CDR3 region: CSASRLAGAGQYF. The CDR3 DNA reads as TGCAGTGCTAGTCGCCTAGCGGGAGCCGGGCAGTACTTC.

The gene calls are TRBV28 and TRBJ1-5; 8 bases align to TRBD1. Losses at the gene ends were 2 bases for V and 2 bases for J; bases not matched to a gene: 2. In germline, CDR1 is MDHEN, CDR2 SYDVKM. The CDR3 loop spans 15 amino acids. As DNA, the CDR3 is TGTGCCAGCAGTTTACCACAGGGGGGCAATCAGCCCCAGCATTTT. This gives the protein CASSLPQGGNQPQHF.

DNA for the CDR3: TGCGCCAGCAGCCCAGGGGGGCTCGGGTACGAGCAGTACTTC. Amino acids: CASSPGGLGYEQYF. The chain has TRBV5-1 and TRBJ2-7; possible D gene TRBD1, 7 bases. CDR3 length: 14 amino acids. V shed 4 bases and J shed 4 bases, with 15 bases lying between them. Germline V gives CDR1 SGHRS, CDR2 YFSETQ.

This chain links TRBV5-5 with TRBJ1-2, with D perhaps TRBD1 (5 bases). V was trimmed by 4 bases and J by 2 bases, leaving 15 bases between them. The CDR3 spans 15 residues. From germline, CDR1 is SGHKS and CDR2 YYEKEE (reference sequence). The CDR3 is CASSPTGTWNYGYTF. CDR3 nucleotides: TGTGCCAGCAGCCCTACCGGGACTTGGAACTATGGCTACACCTTC.

This clone has more than one count but fewer than ten. The chain recombines TRBV2 with TRBJ2-2; 8 bases match TRBD2. J was trimmed by 3 bases and V by 8 bases; bases with no gene match: 5. CDR1 is SNHLY, CDR2 FYNNEI, per germline. The length of the CDR3 is 14 residues. The CDR3 nucleotides are TGTGCCAGCCGCACCGGGGGGGACACCGGGGAGCTGTTTTTT. Translating it yields CASRTGGDTGELFF.

The CDR3 loop reads CASSSRGHYSYNEQFF. The CDR3 DNA follows: TGTGCCAGCAGTTCTCGCGGGCACTATTCGTACAATGAGCAGTTCTTC. This sequence joins TRBV27 and TRBJ2-1; TRBD2 might be the D (5 bases). The germline V and J ends were trimmed by 4 bases and 4 bases, with 17 bases remaining between them. Germline V CDR1 and CDR2: MNHEY, SMNVEV (reference sequence). The CDR3 is 16 residues long.